This T cell receptor (beta chain) is from a study of blood T cell repertoires in COVID-19. At the level of the study: The study drew acute and convalescent COVID-19 samples from the United States, Italy and Spain. Sources were T cells, B-cell-depleted T cells, or PBMCs; the material itself was cDNA or gDNA.

The CDR3 is made up of 15 amino acids. The V end lost 2 bases, the J end lost 7 bases, and 12 bases lay between the germline ends. CDR1 is MNHNY and CDR2 is SVGAGI in the germline V gene (reference sequence). In the authors' workflow: Scientists estimated how many nucleated cells there were by amplifying reference gene primers. Generated by immunoSEQ multiplex PCR, the TCRdb table keeps only in-frame clones and is missing some. Clone size and the V and J calls come from that table; the DNA yielded D and trimming. Among hundreds of thousands of clones listed, 85% to 90% were seen once. This TCR derives from an elderly man with acute or convalescent COVID-19. This chain joins TRBV6-6 and TRBJ1-6, with D perhaps matching TRBD1 (6 bases). The sequenced sample consisted of peripheral blood. The DNA for the CDR3 is TGTGCCAGCAGTTACGGGAGACAGGTGAATTCACCCCTCCACTTT. Its protein is CASSYGRQVNSPLHF.